This paragraph covers one T cell receptor (beta chain) sequence. This record belongs to a study of OX40 agonist ivuxolimab in advanced cancers. Looking at the study overall: Previous treatment with anti-PD-1, anti-PD-L1 or anti-CTLA-4 therapy was allowed; 30% to 50% had received some.

Repertoires were generated with immunoSEQ multiplex PCR, while TCRdb's copy carries only in-frame clones and drops some. The sample yields tens of thousands of clones, roughly 90% seen once. Enrollment shut out patients with autoimmune disease history or systemic immunosuppression. The ends were cut back, 5 bases at V and 6 bases at J, with 20 bases in the middle. This CDR3 region has 16 residues. Germline assignment: CDR1 MDHEN and CDR2 SYDVKM. This material consisted of CD4+ or CD8+ T cells sorted from blood, taken in a trial of the OX40 agonist ivuxolimab. The chain has TRBV28 and TRBJ2-1; D is perhaps TRBD2 (6 bases). The receptor comes from an adult with an advanced solid tumor such as melanoma, head and neck, liver or kidney cancer. The CDR3 is CASSVIHGTHRNEQFF. CDR3 DNA: TGTGCCAGCAGTGTAATCCACGGGACTCACCGCAATGAGCAGTTCTTC.